This T cell receptor beta chain comes out of a study of cytomegalovirus exposure and HLA in healthy donors. Notes on the study in general: Near-uniform donor sequencing depth was presumed by presence/absence analyses. Rare sequences made up most TCRs, while some public TCRs were found in many donors.

This clone was seen ten or more times. What it binds is not known. The CDR3 totals 15 residues. The trim removed 5 bases at V and 7 bases at J, leaving 7 bases unmatched. Germline CDR1 reads SGHTA; CDR2 reads FQGTGA. This PCR relied on a set of 60 Vbeta primers and 13 Jbeta primers. Clones were read by immunoSEQ multiplex PCR, and TCRdb kept only the in-frame ones, dropping some. The sample lists over 150,000 clones; more than 75% were seen once. Input material: PBMCs. V and J are TRBV7-3 and TRBJ2-1, with 11 nucleotides matching TRBD2. The clonotype originates from a woman aged 40 to 49 in good health and CMV-seropositive. The CDR3 DNA follows: TGTGCCAGCAGCATGACTAGCGGGACTGGAAATGAGCAGTTCTTC. Residues: CASSMTSGTGNEQFF.